The present entry profiles one T cell receptor (beta chain) with its context. Its antigen remains unknown. This sample stems from a study of cytomegalovirus exposure and HLA in healthy donors. CDR1 is SGHRS and CDR2 is YFSETQ in the germline V gene. The CDR3 is made up of 15 amino acids. Trimming took off 0 bases at V and 10 bases at J, with 17 bases between the two ends. Study-wide points: It was about 150 TCR beta chains that were listed as cytomegalovirus-associated. Several of the most significant clusters were apparently associated with common viral pathogens in a later analysis. Sequences of the TCR beta chain were said to predict the HLA-A and HLA-B alleles of most subjects accurately. Most TCR beta V segments were productive about 87% or about 30% of the time in an earlier analysis.

This PCR relied on a set of 60 Vbeta primers and 13 Jbeta primers. Sequencing was performed with immunoSEQ multiplex PCR; in TCRdb, only in-frame clones are kept and a portion is missing. The sample has tens of thousands of clones, over 60% seen once. This receptor was obtained from a woman aged 40 to 55 in good health and CMV-seropositive. Sequencing was performed on PBMCs. This chain links TRBV5-1 with TRBJ2-1; D may be TRBD2 (5 bases). The CDR3 DNA is TGCGCCAGCAGCTTGGGGTCTGGTTTTGAGGGAGAGCAGTTCTTC. It translates to CASSLGSGFEGEQFF.